This T cell receptor beta chain was captured in a study of blood T cell repertoires in COVID-19 (TCRdb year 2020). Turning to the overall study: Samples from collaborators originated in the United States, Italy and Spain and spanned both the acute and convalescent phases of COVID-19. The samples were drawn from the first 160 participants of the ongoing ImmuneRACE study and from 1,254 subjects provided by 6 global collaborators. The repertoires were made available in a free public database intended to serve as a resource for research on the immune response to SARS-CoV-2. A de-identified subject ID, COVID-19 status, age in years and sex were almost always included in the sample metadata. The dataset comprised deeply sampled blood TCRbeta repertoires from subjects exposed to, actively infected with, or recovered from COVID-19. Where HLA class I and class II types were available, the types were taken from metadata supplied by the sample provider, not from assay-based typing. The material from the prospective study consisted of cDNA or gDNA derived from T cells, B-cell-depleted T cells, or PBMCs. Study-wide conclusions, independent of this receptor: The quantity of clinical and demographic metadata differed by source and by participant and was supplied without curation.

Taken from cysteine to phenylalanine, the CDR3 has 12 residues. Solely the CDR3 DNA is kept, with 36 bases framed from the first base. The germline V gene encodes CDR1 SNHLY and CDR2 FYNNEI. The V and J ends are trimmed by 6 bases and 7 bases, leaving 10 bases between them. In the prospective study, participants were roughly 18 to 95 years old, resided in 25 or so geographic areas of the United States, and were enrolled through a virtual design. To assign participants to cohorts, the prospective study relied on clinical history that participants themselves reported in a screening survey and a study questionnaire. Recovered participants in ImmuneRACE Cohort 3 were defined by two consecutive negative NP/OP PCR tests, clearance by a healthcare professional, or resolution of symptoms. In the prospective study, whole blood, serum and a nasopharyngeal or oropharyngeal swab were collected from each participant by mobile phlebotomists. Prospective study participants could optionally give additional blood draws and questionnaires over an approximately two-month period. Before DNA extraction, prospective study blood samples were shipped either frozen or at room temperature.

The immunoSEQ Assay, a bias-controlled multiplex PCR, was used to amplify TCRbeta CDR3 regions from genomic DNA. The study's own analysis went as follows. The number of nucleated cells in each sample was estimated by amplification of reference gene primers within the assay. To quantify the absolute abundance of each unique TCRbeta CDR3 rearrangement, sequence reads were collapsed and filtered. For each sample, productive Simpson clonality was calculated by taking the square root of Simpson's diversity index across productive rearrangements. In TCRdb, the immuneACCESS table is reduced to in-frame sequences with V and J assigned. These tables do not hold every clone; where another copy was compared, an unresolved V gene accounts for under half, and the others remain unexplained. The V and J calls and clone size come from that table; D and trimming were worked out from the DNA. The sample yields about 480,000 clones; 88% were counted once. The ten largest account for approximately 1.8% of the sample.

As for this clone: This receptor's antigen is unknown. It has no much larger one-base neighbor in the sample; base qualities were not kept.

The chain is assembled from TRBV2 and TRBJ1-5; TRBD1 is perhaps the D gene, given 6 matching bases. This sequence originates from a woman in her thirties or forties who had recovered from COVID-19. The sequenced sample consisted of PBMCs or T cells enriched from blood (not recorded which). The sequence in DNA is TGTGCCAGCAGCAGGGGTGGGCAGCCCCAGCATTTT. Protein translation: CASSRGGQPQHF.